The present T cell receptor beta chain was sequenced within a study of shared clonotypes between healthy human individuals. Germline V CDR1 and CDR2: SGHVS, FNYEAQ. The CDR3 spans 16 residues. Trimming removed 1 base from V and 6 bases from J; junction bases left unmatched: 10. CD45RO-negative cells were positively selected for CCR7, leaving out terminally differentiated effector memory CD45RA+ cells. The data were produced by immunoSEQ multiplex PCR, yet TCRdb's version contains in-frame clones alone and is incomplete. The sample includes about 2.1 million clones, 90% to 95% of them seen just once. Sequenced input: naive CD8+ T cells from PBMCs. V and J are TRBV7-6 and TRBJ2-7, with 9 bases aligning to TRBD2. The receptor was isolated from a man in his late teens or twenties in good health. Some clones in this sample may be carry-over from other donors' samples. CDR3 protein: CASSLDEAGGNSEQYF. CDR3 in DNA: TGTGCCAGCAGCTTAGATGAAGCGGGAGGAAACAGCGAGCAGTACTTC.